The T cell receptor (beta chain) under discussion was sequenced for a study of T cells in Graves' hyperthyroidism and ophthalmopathy. Study-wide background: Peripheral blood was obtained at initial diagnosis, preceding any treatment. Whole-study findings and limits: A model built on 13 V-J features separated ophthalmopathy from stable hyperthyroidism.

Germline CDR1 DFQATT, CDR2 SNEGSKA (reference sequence). The CDR3 is 15 residues long. J was trimmed by 6 bases and V by 3 bases; bases with no gene match: 13. On this clonotype: Its antigen is currently unknown.

Researchers barred patients who had uncontrolled infection, other autoimmune disease, pregnancy or lactation. Together with thyroid ultrasound, orbital computed tomography, serum thyroxine and TRAb, clinical symptoms were used for diagnoses. It was RNA transcripts that yielded the amplified TCR beta CDR3 regions. An initial round of RT-PCR targeting the TCR CDR3 relied on the HTBI primer set. MiXCR, run by TCRdb on the multiplex PCR reads, gives a single entry per CDR3 protein. The sample holds about 400,000 distinct CDR3 sequences, around a quarter seen once. This receptor was identified in a man aged 50 or older with Graves' hyperthyroidism. The rearrangement joins TRBV20-1 to TRBJ1-2; 7 bases are shared with TRBD1. Specimen: blood. CDR3 in DNA: TGCAGTGCTAGTCTGGGGCAGGGGGACTGGAATGGCTACACCTTC. Translated, it gives CSASLGQGDWNGYTF.